These 29 T cell receptor beta chains were sequenced from one sample in a study of blood T cells in healthy people across ages. It was with a sample-barcoded 5' primer and a J-beta primer mix that a second PCR of about 7 to 12 cycles was run. TCRdb fed the 5' RACE reads into MiXCR, producing one record per CDR3 protein. The sample lists more than 500,000 distinct CDR3 sequences, about 25% occurring once. These data were likewise used in another study, on T cells of mothers and their children.

Sequencing input: blood. The receptors were gathered from a boy younger than 10 in good health.

This clonotype was found a few times. CDR3 in amino acids: CASSQRGDTQYF. The CDR3 DNA sequence: TGTGCCAGCAGTCAGAGAGGCGATACGCAGTATTTT. V is TRBV6-5 and J is TRBJ2-3; D gene unclear. Germline CDR1 and CDR2: MNHEY and SVGAGI. Deletions cut 5 bases from V and 6 bases from J, with 9 bases between. The CDR3 extends over 12 amino acids.

This clonotype came up a few times. The chain has TRBV18 and TRBJ2-5; 14 bases are a match to TRBD2. The CDR3 runs 19 residues. Germline CDR1 and CDR2: KGHSH and LQKENI. V was clipped by 4 bases and J by 4 bases; unmatched bases: 14. CDR3 region: CASSQFPGLAGVDGETQYF. The CDR3 DNA is TGTGCCAGCTCACAGTTTCCGGGACTAGCGGGAGTTGATGGAGAGACCCAGTACTTC.

This chain uses TRBV15 with TRBJ2-1; 9 positions match TRBD2. V lost 1 base to trimming and J lost 5 bases; unmatched junction nucleotides: 3. The CDR3 totals 15 residues. The germline CDR1 and CDR2 sequences are LNHNV and YYDKDF (reference sequence). The CDR3 nucleotides read TGTGCCACCAGCAGAGCGGCTAGCGGGAACAATGAGCAGTTCTTC. Its protein product is CATSRAASGNNEQFF.

This chain connects TRBV13 to TRBJ2-5; no clear D gene. Trimming left V 0 bases short and J 4 bases short, with 6 bases between. Germline V gene data show CDR1 as PRHDT and CDR2 as FYEKMQ (reference sequence). The CDR3 covers 13 residues. CDR3 nucleotide sequence: TGTGCCAGCAGCTTAGGGGCGTTAGAGACCCAGTACTTC. Its translation: CASSLGALETQYF.

The chain uses TRBV19 and TRBJ2-1; D possibly uses TRBD1 or TRBD2 (5 bases each). The V and J ends lost 1 base and 12 bases respectively, with 10 bases between them. This CDR3 spans 12 amino acids. Germline CDR1 is LNHDA and CDR2 is SQIVND (reference sequence). CDR3 in DNA: TGTGCCAGTAGTATAGGAGGGGAAGGGCAGTTCTTC. This translates into CASSIGGEGQFF.

V gene TRBV6-4 combines with J gene TRBJ1-1; D call uncertain. Trimming stripped 6 bases from V and 3 bases from J, with 11 bases between. CDR1 and CDR2 (germline): MRHNA, SNTAGT. CDR3 length: 13 residues. CDR3 DNA: TGTGCCAGCAGCAGGAGGGCGGACACTGAAGCTTTCTTT. This sequence encodes CASSRRADTEAFF.

In this sample, this clonotype turned up a few times. V and J are TRBV12-3 or TRBV12-4 and TRBJ2-2, with 7 positions matching TRBD2. The J segment lost 2 bases and the V segment lost 6 bases, leaving 9 bases of the junction unmatched. The CDR3 is 16 residues long. The CDR3 here is CASRPLSGANTGELFF. The DNA for the CDR3 is TGTGCCAGCAGGCCTTTAAGCGGGGCTAACACCGGGGAGCTGTTTTTT.

This clonotype was counted between two and nine times. A read error may produce the germline difference seen at one junction end. The chain carries TRBV2 and TRBJ1-2; 8 nucleotides match TRBD1. Germline lookup yields CDR1 SNHLY and CDR2 FYNNEI. CDR3 length equals 12 residues. The CDR3 loop reads CASSGTGSFWGF. CDR3 bases: TGTGCCAGCTCCGGGACAGGAAGTTTTTGGGGCTTC.

This clonotype has just a few counts. The chain combines TRBV5-1 with TRBJ2-5, with a possible D match to TRBD1 (6 bases). Matching the DNA end better, TRBJ2-1 makes the J call doubtful. Germline CDR1 SGHRS, CDR2 YFSETQ. This CDR3 region has 13 residues. The CDR3 coding sequence is TGCGCCAGCAACGGGGACAACTACAATGAGCAGTTCTTC. Residues: CASNGDNYNEQFF.

This clonotype has more than one count but fewer than ten. The gene calls are TRBV21-1 and TRBJ1-5; the table names TRBD1, a call not compared with the DNA. TRBV21-1 is a known pseudogene. This CDR3 has 17 residues. CDR3 in DNA: TGTGCCAGCAGCACAAGGACAGGGGGTAAAAGCAATCAGCCCCAGCATTTT. Its protein product is CASSTRTGGKSNQPQHF.

This clonotype appeared a few times. This chain connects TRBV20-1 to TRBJ2-7, with D maybe TRBD2 (5 bases). This CDR3 spans 13 amino acids. Looked up from germline, CDR1 is DFQATT and CDR2 is SNEGSKA (reference sequence). Trimming took 1 base from V and 5 from J, leaving 12 bases between them. CDR3 DNA: TGCAGTGCTAGAGTGCCTGCTAGCAACGAGCAGTACTTC. Its protein is CSARVPASNEQYF.

This chain uses TRBV12-3 or TRBV12-4 with TRBJ1-2; D ambiguous. The CDR3 consists of 13 residues. With 5 bases removed from V and 4 bases from J, the gap between germline ends came to 11 bases. The CDR3 loop reads CASSATGPYGYTF. DNA of the CDR3: TGTGCCAGCAGTGCGACCGGGCCCTATGGCTACACCTTC.

The chain joins TRBV10-3 to TRBJ2-5; tentatively, D is TRBD1 (6 bases). Deletions cut 4 bases from V and 4 bases from J, with 10 bases between. The CDR3 loop spans 13 amino acids. Germline lookup yields CDR1 ENHRY and CDR2 SYGVKD. CDR3 nucleotides: TGTGCCATCAGTGGCTTACAGGGAGAGACCCAGTACTTC. Amino acids: CAISGLQGETQYF.

This clonotype was seen a handful of times. An end of the junction differs from the germline gene, which may be a read error. The J gene is TRBJ1-1, the V gene TRBV7-2; no clear D. The CDR3 is 13 amino acids. The germline V gene encodes CDR1 SGHTA and CDR2 FQGNSA. CDR3 sequence: CAGSLGWNTEAFF. The CDR3 bases are TGTGCCGGCAGCTTAGGGTGGAACACTGAAGCTTTCTTT. Supplemented by reference TRBV7-2 and TRBJ1-1, the full variable domain reads GAGVSQSPSNKVTEKGKDVELRCDPISGHTALYWYRQSLGQGLEFLIYFQGNSAPDKSGLPSDRFSAERTGGSVSTLTIQRTQQEDSAVYLCAGSLGWNTEAFFGQGTRLTVV.

The chain joins TRBV29-1 to TRBJ2-7; 11 bases align to TRBD1. Trimming cost V 4 bases and J 4 bases; bases outside gene matches: 9. The CDR3 extends over 15 amino acids. Germline assignment: CDR1 SQVTM and CDR2 ANQGSEA. DNA of the CDR3: TGCAGCGTTGGGGGGGCGAGGGACAGGGGGTACGAGCAGTACTTC. Its protein is CSVGGARDRGYEQYF.

This clonotype has more than one count but fewer than ten. The chain carries TRBV9 and TRBJ2-2, with D perhaps given as TRBD1 or TRBD2 (5 bases each). The germline V and J ends were trimmed by 0 bases and 6 bases, with 15 bases remaining between them. This CDR3 is 16 amino acids long. Germline V lookup: CDR1 SGDLS, CDR2 YYNGEE. As DNA, the CDR3 is TGTGCCAGCAGCGTAGATGGCGAAGTGGGGGCCGGGGAGCTGTTTTTT. Residues: CASSVDGEVGAGELFF.

About this clonotype: This may be a read error, as it is one base from a much larger clone. This chain links TRBV6-6 with TRBJ2-1, with no clear D. This CDR3 region has 13 residues. The V end lost 2 bases, the J end lost 6 bases, and 8 bases lay between the germline ends. The germline gives CDR1 MNHNY, CDR2 SVGAGI (reference sequence). In DNA, the CDR3 is TGTGCCAGCAGTTACACTACCTGCAATGAGCAGTTCTTC. Translation gives CASSYTTCNEQFF.

This clonotype was counted between two and nine times. This sequence joins TRBV11-2 and TRBJ2-3; 7 bases line up with TRBD2. V shed 0 bases, J shed 4 bases, and the junction held 10 bases outside the gene matches. The length of the CDR3 is 17 residues. Germline assignment: CDR1 SGHAT and CDR2 FQNNGV. CDR3 amino acids: CASSLDTAGTGADTQYF. CDR3 coding DNA: TGTGCCAGCAGCTTAGATACAGCGGGAACTGGAGCAGATACGCAGTATTTT.

This chain joins TRBV20-1 and TRBJ1-1; no definite D call. This CDR3 is 10 amino acids long. Trimming removed 5 bases at V and 7 bases at J, with 8 bases between. Per the germline V gene, CDR1 is DFQATT and CDR2 is SNEGSKA (reference sequence). Here the CDR3 reads CSAFGVEAFF. The CDR3 DNA sequence: TGCAGTGCTTTTGGGGTTGAAGCTTTCTTT.

The chain has TRBV7-9 and TRBJ2-5; possible D gene TRBD1, 5 bases. Germline values: CDR1 SEHNR, CDR2 FQNEAQ (reference sequence). The CDR3 has 15 amino acids. V shed 3 bases and J shed 7 bases, with 18 bases lying between them. CDR3 nucleotides: TGTGCCAGCAGCTTCAATTCCGAGACAGACGGGACCCAGTACTTC. This sequence encodes CASSFNSETDGTQYF.

The chain employs TRBV3-1 and TRBJ2-7; 9 positions agree with TRBD2. The CDR3 length is 15 residues. The germline gives CDR1 LGHDT, CDR2 YNNKEL (reference sequence). Germline trimming cut 0 bases from V and 7 bases from J; bases unmatched to any gene: 7. CDR3 loop: CASSQDRLAVNEQYF. The DNA of the CDR3 is TGTGCCAGCAGCCAAGATCGACTAGCGGTCAATGAGCAGTACTTC.

This chain links TRBV20-1 with TRBJ2-3, with 10 bases fitting TRBD1. The CDR3 contains 14 residues. The trim removed 1 base at V and 8 bases at J, leaving 6 bases unmatched. Germline V CDR1 and CDR2: DFQATT, SNEGSKA (reference sequence). CDR3: CSARGDRGRGTQYF. In DNA form, the CDR3 reads TGCAGTGCTAGAGGGGACAGGGGACGCGGTACGCAGTATTTT.

V usage is TRBV30 and J usage is TRBJ2-4; TRBD2 might be the D (6 bases). Trimming took 0 bases from V and 9 from J, leaving 9 bases between them. CDR1 is GTSNPN, CDR2 SVGIG, per germline (reference sequence). The CDR3 loop spans 12 amino acids. The CDR3 protein is CAWSVPGSIQYF. The CDR3 DNA reads as TGTGCCTGGAGTGTACCCGGGAGCATTCAGTACTTC.

Only a few counts were recorded for this clonotype. This rearrangement joins TRBV9 to TRBJ2-5; the D gene could be TRBD1 or TRBD2 (5 bases each). Germline V gene lookup returns CDR1 SGDLS and CDR2 YYNGEE. Trimming stripped 4 bases from V and 5 bases from J, with 18 bases between. The CDR3 consists of 15 residues. The CDR3 sequence: CASSPRDQPWETQYF. The DNA for the CDR3 is TGTGCCAGCAGCCCCAGGGACCAACCATGGGAGACCCAGTACTTC.

V gene TRBV18 combines with J gene TRBJ2-7; D may correspond to TRBD1 or TRBD2 (6 bases each). This CDR3 region has 15 residues. The germline V gene encodes CDR1 KGHSH and CDR2 LQKENI. V lost 3 bases and J lost 3, with 15 bases in between. The CDR3 nucleotides read TGTGCCAGCTCACCGATGGGGGGCTCGGGCTACGAGCAGTACTTC. This encodes CASSPMGGSGYEQYF.

CDR3 residues: CSASAGGEQFF. The CDR3 DNA sequence: TGCAGTGCATCGGCGGGGGGTGAGCAGTTCTTC. The chain combines TRBV20-1 with TRBJ2-1; 8 positions agree with TRBD2. The CDR3 consists of 11 residues. The V gene's germline CDR1 is DFQATT and CDR2 SNEGSKA (reference sequence). Trimming took 6 bases from V and 9 from J; bases not matched to a gene: 4.

This rearrangement joins TRBV4-1 to TRBJ2-3; unclear D gene. The CDR3 length is 12 residues. CDR1 MGHRA and CDR2 YSYEKL come from the germline V gene. V gave up 0 bases and J gave up 7 bases, with 5 bases separating them. DNA of the CDR3: TGCGCCAGCAGCCAAGATTCATATACGCAGTATTTT. Translation: CASSQDSYTQYF.

The chain employs TRBV9 and TRBJ2-5; D might be TRBD2 (6 bases). Trimming removed 0 bases from V and 4 bases from J, with 16 bases in between. CDR1 is SGDLS and CDR2 is YYNGEE in the germline V gene. The CDR3 loop spans 16 amino acids. The CDR3 DNA follows: TGTGCCAGCAGCGTAGCGGGCTCGGGAGCAGGAGAGACCCAGTACTTC. Protein product: CASSVAGSGAGETQYF. The full variable domain, in which reference TRBV9 and TRBJ2-5 provide the parts outside the CDR3, is DSGVTQTPKHLITATGQRVTLRCSPRSGDLSVYWYQQSLDQGLQFLIQYYNGEERAKGNILERFSAQQFPDLHSELNLSSLELGDSALYFCASSVAGSGAGETQYFGPGTRLLVL.

This clonotype has only one observation. Mismatch with germline at one junction end may stem from a read error. This chain connects TRBV12-3 or TRBV12-4 to TRBJ2-3, with D perhaps assigned TRBD1 or TRBD2 (5 bases each). The CDR3 has 12 residues. The CDR3 spells CAGSVIAGREYF. CDR3 in DNA: TGTGCCGGCAGTGTAATCGCAGGGAGAGAGTATTTT.